The entry below describes one T cell receptor (beta chain). Antigen: not known. The data originate from a study of cytomegalovirus exposure and HLA in healthy donors. Study results and limitations: It was in a later analysis that TCR association rates were seen to vary by HLA locus, highest for DRB1 and lowest for HLA-C.

V was cut by 0 bases and J by 2 bases, with 11 bases left in between. CDR3 length: 16 amino acids. Germline V gene data show CDR1 as SEHNR and CDR2 as FQNEAQ (reference sequence). It was with 60 Vbeta and 13 Jbeta primers that the PCR ran. The repertoire was sequenced with immunoSEQ multiplex PCR; TCRdb's copy has only in-frame clones and lacks some. The sample has about 160,000 clones; 75% to 85% are singletons. The chain links TRBV7-9 to TRBJ1-3; D unresolved. The TCR comes from a woman between 45 and 65 years old in good health and CMV-seronegative. The sequencing sample was made of PBMCs. CDR3 sequence: CASSLAYGPAGNTIYF. The CDR3 coding sequence is TGTGCCAGCAGCTTAGCATATGGGCCTGCTGGAAACACCATATATTTT.